This entry describes one T cell receptor (beta chain). The antigen is unknown. These data belong to a study of T cell repertoires in cytomegalovirus infection. Study-level background: HLA-C-restricted CMV epitopes, recently identified, and well-studied HLA-B-restricted ones were used by the study. Signatures in public TCR beta sequences pointed to both CMV infection and matching HLA type. Study-level points and caveats: Identification of carriers of CMV plus the relevant HLA was performed using cumulative public TCR beta family frequency.

CDR3 length: 12 amino acids. The V and J ends lost 5 bases and 8 bases respectively, with 12 bases between them. CDR1 is SEHNR, CDR2 FQNEAQ, per germline (reference sequence). MiXCR, run by TCRdb on the reads, gives a single entry per CDR3 protein. The data hold around 900,000 distinct CDR3 sequences, with approximately 30% observed a single time. Sequenced material: cultured CD8+ T cells from PBMCs, taken from culture after CMV antigen stimulation. The chain recombines TRBV7-9 with TRBJ1-2; possibly TRBD1 for D (5 bases). The TCR comes from a human donor in good health (CMV status not recorded). Some clones in this sample may be carry-over from other donors' samples. The DNA for the CDR3 is TGTGCCAGCAGCCCAGGGACGAGCGGCTACACCTTC. It is translated as CASSPGTSGYTF.